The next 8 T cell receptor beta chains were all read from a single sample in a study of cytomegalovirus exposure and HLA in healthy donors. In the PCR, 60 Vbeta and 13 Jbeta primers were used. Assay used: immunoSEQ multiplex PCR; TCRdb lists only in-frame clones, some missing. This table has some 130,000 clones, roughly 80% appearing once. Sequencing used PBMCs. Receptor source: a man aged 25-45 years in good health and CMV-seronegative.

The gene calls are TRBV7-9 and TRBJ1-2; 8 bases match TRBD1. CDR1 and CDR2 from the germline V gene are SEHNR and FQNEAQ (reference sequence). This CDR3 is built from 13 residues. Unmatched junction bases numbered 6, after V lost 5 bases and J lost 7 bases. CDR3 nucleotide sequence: TGTGCCAGCAGCCCACTGACAGGGGTTGGCTACACCTTC. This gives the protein CASSPLTGVGYTF.

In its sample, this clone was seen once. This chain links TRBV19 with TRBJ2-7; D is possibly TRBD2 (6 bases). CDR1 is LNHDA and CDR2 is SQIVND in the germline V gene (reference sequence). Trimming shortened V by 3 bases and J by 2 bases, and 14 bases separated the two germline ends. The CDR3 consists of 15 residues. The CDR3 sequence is CASSMSSGVAYEQYF. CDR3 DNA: TGTGCCAGTAGTATGAGCTCGGGGGTCGCCTACGAGCAGTACTTC.

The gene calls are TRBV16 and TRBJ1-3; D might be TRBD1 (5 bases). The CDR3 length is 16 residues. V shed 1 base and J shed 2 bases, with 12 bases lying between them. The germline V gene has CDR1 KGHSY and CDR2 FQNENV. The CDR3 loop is CASSQFQGRAGNTIYF. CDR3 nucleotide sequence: TGTGCCAGCAGCCAATTTCAGGGAAGGGCTGGAAACACCATATATTTT.

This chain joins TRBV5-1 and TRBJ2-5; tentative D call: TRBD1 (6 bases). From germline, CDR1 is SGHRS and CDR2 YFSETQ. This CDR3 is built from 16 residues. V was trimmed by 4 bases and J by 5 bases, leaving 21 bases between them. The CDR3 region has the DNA TGCGCCAGCAGCATAAATGCCAGGGGTACAGGGGAGACCCAGTACTTC. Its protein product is CASSINARGTGETQYF.

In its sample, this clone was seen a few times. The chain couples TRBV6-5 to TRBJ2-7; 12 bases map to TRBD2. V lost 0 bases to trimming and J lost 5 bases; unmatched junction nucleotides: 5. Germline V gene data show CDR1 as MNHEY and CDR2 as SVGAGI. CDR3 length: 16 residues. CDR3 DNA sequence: TGTGCCAGCAGTTACTCGAGACTAGCGGGAGCCCACGAGCAGTACTTC. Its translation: CASSYSRLAGAHEQYF.

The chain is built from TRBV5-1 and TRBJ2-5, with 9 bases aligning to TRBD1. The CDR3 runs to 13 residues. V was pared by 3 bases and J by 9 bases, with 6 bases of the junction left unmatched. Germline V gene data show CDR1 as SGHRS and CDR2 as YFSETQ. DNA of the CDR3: TGCGCCAGCAGCTCCGACAGGGACAGGGCCCAGTACTTC. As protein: CASSSDRDRAQYF. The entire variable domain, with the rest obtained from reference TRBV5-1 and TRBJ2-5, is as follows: KAGVTQTPRYLIKTRGQQVTLSCSPISGHRSVSWYQQTPGQGLQFLFEYFSETQRNKGNFPGRFSGRQFSNSRSEMNVSTLELGDSALYLCASSSDRDRAQYFGPGTRLLVL.

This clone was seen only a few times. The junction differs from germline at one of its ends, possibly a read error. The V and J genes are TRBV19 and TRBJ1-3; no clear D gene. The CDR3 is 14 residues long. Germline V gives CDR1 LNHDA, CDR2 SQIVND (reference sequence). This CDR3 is CASSLDLTGNTIYF. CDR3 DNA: TGTGCCAGTAGTTTAGACCTGACAGGAAACACCATATATTTT.

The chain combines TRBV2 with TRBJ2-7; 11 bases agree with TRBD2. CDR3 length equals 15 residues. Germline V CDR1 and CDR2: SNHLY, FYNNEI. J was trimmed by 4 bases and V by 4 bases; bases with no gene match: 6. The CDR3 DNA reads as TGTGCCAGCAGTGTAATAGCGGGAGGGCGGTACGAGCAGTACTTC. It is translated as CASSVIAGGRYEQYF.